This T cell receptor beta chain was profiled in a study of a mutant IDH1 vaccine in newly diagnosed glioma. Study background: Radiotherapy alone preceded vaccination by 4-6 weeks; alternatively, vaccination started with temozolomide cycles. Patients arrived already treated with radiotherapy, temozolomide, or both, most having had both. Patients under treatment included about 60% males and about 38% females and had a mean age of approximately 40 years.

The ends were cut back, 4 bases at V and 0 bases at J, with 9 bases in the middle. This CDR3 is 14 amino acids long. Per germline, CDR1 MNHEY and CDR2 SMNVEV (reference sequence). As concerns this clone: Its antigen remains unknown.

Time point: week 47, end of study. It was 300 ug of mutant IDH1 20-mer peptide that made up each vaccine dose, given with topical imiquimod. The study enrolled donors with new WHO grade 3 or 4 IDH1-mutant, ATRX-lost astrocytomas. TCRdb's copy holds only in-frame clones and misses some; the assay was immunoSEQ multiplex PCR. The sample records around 61,000 clones, approximately 75% being singletons. The J gene is TRBJ1-1, the V gene TRBV27; a weak D match, TRBD1 (5 bases). The sequence was collected from a man in his forties or fifties with glioma. The specimen comprised PBMCs, sampled from a glioma patient whose treatment included an IDH1 peptide vaccine. The CDR3 DNA reads as TGTGCCAGCAGTTGGGGCGGAATGAACACTGAAGCTTTCTTT. This codes for CASSWGGMNTEAFF.